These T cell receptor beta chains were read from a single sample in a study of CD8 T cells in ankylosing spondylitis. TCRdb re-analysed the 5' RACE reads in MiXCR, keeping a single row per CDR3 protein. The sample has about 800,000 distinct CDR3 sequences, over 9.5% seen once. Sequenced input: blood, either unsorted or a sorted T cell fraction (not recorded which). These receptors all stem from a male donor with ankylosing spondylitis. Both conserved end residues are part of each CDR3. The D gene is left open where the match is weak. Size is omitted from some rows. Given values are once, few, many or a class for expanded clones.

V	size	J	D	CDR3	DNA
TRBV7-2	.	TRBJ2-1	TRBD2	CASSLQGLAGYNEQFF	TGTGCCAGCAGCCTACAAGGACTAGCGGGGTACAATGAGCAGTTCTTC
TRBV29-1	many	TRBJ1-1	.	CSVEVRSGRGTEAFF	TGCAGCGTTGAAGTGCGGTCAGGTCGAGGCACTGAAGCTTTCTTT
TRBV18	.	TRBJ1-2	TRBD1	CASSPADRAGYGYTF	TGTGCCAGCTCACCGGCGGACAGGGCGGGCTATGGCTACACCTTC
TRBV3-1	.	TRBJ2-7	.	CASSQVQTSYEQYF	TGTGCCAGCAGCCAGGTACAGACCTCCTACGAGCAGTACTTC
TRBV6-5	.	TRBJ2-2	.	CASSYEYSHGELFF	TGTGCCAGCAGTTACGAATACAGTCACGGGGAGCTGTTTTTT
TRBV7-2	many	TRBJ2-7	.	CASSSRRGAGKQYF	TGTGCCAGCAGCTCCCGGAGGGGGGCAGGGAAGCAGTACTTC
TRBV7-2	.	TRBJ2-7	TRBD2	CASSPRLAGVNYEQYF	TGTGCCAGCAGCCCAAGACTAGCGGGGGTGAACTACGAGCAGTACTTC
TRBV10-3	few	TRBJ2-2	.	CAIGGQPNTGELFF	TGTGCCATCGGAGGACAGCCAAACACCGGGGAGCTGTTTTTT
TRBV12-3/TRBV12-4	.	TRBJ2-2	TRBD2	CAIIPGLAGGLLTGELFF	TGTGCCATCATCCCGGGACTAGCGGGAGGCCTACTCACCGGGGAGCTGTTTTTT
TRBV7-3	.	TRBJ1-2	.	CASSHLGYGYTF	TGTGCCAGCAGCCACCTGGGGTACGGCTACACCTTC
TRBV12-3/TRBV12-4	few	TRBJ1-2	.	CASSQQGTANYGYTF	TGTGCCAGCAGTCAACAGGGTACGGCTAACTATGGCTACACCTTC
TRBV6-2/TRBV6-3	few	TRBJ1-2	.	CASSYRALRQIDGYTF	TGTGCCAGCAGTTACAGGGCGTTACGGCAGATTGATGGCTACACCTTC
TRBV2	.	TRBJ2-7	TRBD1	CASRSDRDEQYF	TGTGCCAGCAGAAGCGACAGGGACGAGCAGTACTTC
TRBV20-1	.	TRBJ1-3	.	CSARGEASSGNTIYF	TGCAGTGCAAGGGGGGAGGCGAGCTCTGGAAACACCATATATTTT
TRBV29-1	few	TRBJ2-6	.	CSVWTGANVLTF	TGCAGCGTATGGACTGGGGCCAACGTCCTGACTTTC
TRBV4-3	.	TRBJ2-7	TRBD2	CASSQGTSVSYEQYF	TGCGCCAGCAGCCAAGGGACTAGCGTCTCCTACGAGCAGTACTTC
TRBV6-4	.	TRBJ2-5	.	CASSAAPTETQYF	TGTGCCAGCAGTGCCGCCCCAACGGAGACCCAGTACTTC
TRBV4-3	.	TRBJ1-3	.	CASSQDKQPISGNTIYF	TGCGCCAGCAGCCAAGATAAGCAACCGATCTCTGGAAACACCATATATTTT
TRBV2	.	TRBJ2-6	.	CASSETGSSGANVLTF	TGTGCCAGCAGTGAAACGGGGAGCTCTGGGGCCAACGTCCTGACTTTC
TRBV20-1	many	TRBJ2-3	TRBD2	CSADGVGRGTDTQYF	TGCAGTGCTGACGGGGTGGGGAGGGGCACAGATACGCAGTATTTT
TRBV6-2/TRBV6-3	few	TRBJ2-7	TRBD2	CASSYSIVRGSSYEQYF	TGTGCCAGCAGTTACTCGATTGTGCGGGGGTCCTCCTACGAGCAGTACTTC
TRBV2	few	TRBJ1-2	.	CASSRNREGFTF	TGTGCCAGCAGTCGAAACAGGGAAGGCTTCACCTTC
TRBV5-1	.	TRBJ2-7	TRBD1	CASSCSPGQGIDEQYF	TGCGCCAGCAGCTGTAGCCCGGGACAGGGTATCGACGAGCAGTACTTC
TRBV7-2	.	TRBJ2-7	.	CASSLTRGGTYEQYF	TGTGCCAGCAGCTTAACCAGGGGAGGGACCTACGAGCAGTACTTC
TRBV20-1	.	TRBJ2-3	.	CSARPLGKSSTDTQYF	TGCAGTGCTAGGCCCCTCGGTAAATCTAGCACAGATACGCAGTATTTT
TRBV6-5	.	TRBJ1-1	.	CAAGRGGTEAFF	TGTGCCGCTGGGAGGGGGGGCACTGAAGCTTTCTTT
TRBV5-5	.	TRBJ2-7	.	CASSFSISVGEQYF	TGTGCCAGCAGCTTCTCTATTTCCGTGGGCGAGCAGTACTTC
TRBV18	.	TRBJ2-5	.	CASSPGDFLETQYF	TGTGCCAGCTCACCCGGGGACTTTCTGGAGACCCAGTACTTC
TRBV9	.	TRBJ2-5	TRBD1	CASSVGYNRGQGMETQYF	TGTGCCAGCAGCGTAGGCTACAATAGAGGACAGGGCATGGAGACCCAGTACTTC
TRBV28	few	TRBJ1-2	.	CASSGSSYGYTF	TGTGCCAGTTCTGGTTCCTCTTATGGCTACACCTTC
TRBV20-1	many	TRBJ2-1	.	CSADGIRNEQFF	TGCAGTGCCGATGGGATCCGGAATGAGCAGTTCTTC
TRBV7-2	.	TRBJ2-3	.	CASSPDRRTDTQYF	TGTGCCAGCAGCCCCGACAGGCGCACAGATACGCAGTATTTT
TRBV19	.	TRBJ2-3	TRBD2	CASRASGYTDTQYF	TGTGCCAGTAGGGCTAGCGGATACACAGATACGCAGTATTTT
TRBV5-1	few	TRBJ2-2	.	CASSFRQIGELFF	TGCGCCAGCAGCTTTAGACAGATCGGGGAGCTGTTTTTT
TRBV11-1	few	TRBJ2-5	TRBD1	CASSPRGDRDNPLWTQYF	TGTGCCAGCAGCCCAAGGGGGGACAGGGATAATCCCCTATGGACCCAGTACTTC
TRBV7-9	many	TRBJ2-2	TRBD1	CASSSQGATGELFF	TGTGCCAGCAGCTCACAGGGGGCTACCGGGGAGCTGTTTTTT
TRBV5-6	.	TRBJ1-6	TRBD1	CASIDRAIGSPLHF	TGTGCCAGCATCGACAGGGCTATTGGTTCACCCCTCCACTTT
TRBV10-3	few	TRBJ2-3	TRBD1	CAISVSGQGSQTQYF	TGTGCCATCAGTGTTAGTGGACAGGGCAGTCAGACGCAGTATTTT
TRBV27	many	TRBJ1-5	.	CASSSWGQPQHF	TGTGCCAGCAGTTCTTGGGGTCAGCCCCAGCATTTT
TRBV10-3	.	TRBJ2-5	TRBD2	CAISGPTSGRETQYF	TGTGCCATCAGTGGGCCGACTAGCGGAAGGGAGACCCAGTACTTC
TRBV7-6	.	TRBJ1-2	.	CASSSPGREWGYTF	TGTGCCAGCAGCTCTCCGGGACGGGAGTGGGGCTACACCTTC
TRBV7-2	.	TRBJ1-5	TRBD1	CASSFGTGVDQPQHF	TGTGCCAGCAGCTTCGGGACAGGGGTCGATCAGCCCCAGCATTTT
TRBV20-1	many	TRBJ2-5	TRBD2	CSARRRGGGETQYF	TGCAGTGCTAGAAGGCGGGGGGGCGGTGAGACCCAGTACTTC
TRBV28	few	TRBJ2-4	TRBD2	CASSASGRGSKNIQYF	TGTGCCAGCAGTGCTAGCGGGAGAGGATCCAAAAACATTCAGTACTTC
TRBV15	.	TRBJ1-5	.	CATSRERSDQPQHF	TGTGCCACCAGCAGGGAAAGATCGGATCAGCCCCAGCATTTT
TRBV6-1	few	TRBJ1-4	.	CASSPTGVSNEKLFF	TGTGCCAGCAGTCCCACGGGGGTGTCTAATGAAAAACTGTTTTTT
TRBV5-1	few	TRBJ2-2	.	CASSLSPQGNTGELFF	TGCGCCAGCAGCTTGTCTCCGCAGGGGAACACCGGGGAGCTGTTTTTT
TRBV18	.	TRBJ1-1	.	CASAPIRGEAFF	TGTGCCAGCGCACCTATAAGGGGTGAAGCTTTCTTT
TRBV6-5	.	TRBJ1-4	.	CASSYGSGQSGQKLFF	TGTGCCAGCAGTTACGGGTCGGGGCAGTCGGGTCAAAAACTGTTTTTT
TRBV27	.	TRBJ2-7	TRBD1	CASSARQGRYEQYF	TGTGCCAGCAGTGCCAGACAGGGACGTTACGAGCAGTACTTC
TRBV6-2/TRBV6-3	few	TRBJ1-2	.	CASSYASYGYTF	TGTGCCAGCAGTTACGCGAGCTATGGCTACACCTTC
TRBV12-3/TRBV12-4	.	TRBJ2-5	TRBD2	CASRGTSGGSETQYF	TGTGCCAGCAGGGGGACTAGCGGGGGGTCTGAGACCCAGTACTTC
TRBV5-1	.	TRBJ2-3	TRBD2	CASTSRLSGSFGDTQYF	TGCGCCAGCACGTCAAGACTTAGCGGGTCCTTCGGGGATACGCAGTATTTT
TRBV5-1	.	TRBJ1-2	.	CASSPGTREGYTF	TGCGCCAGCAGCCCAGGGACAAGAGAAGGCTACACCTTC
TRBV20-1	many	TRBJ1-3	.	CSASLGLNTIYF	TGCAGTGCTAGTTTGGGTTTAAACACCATATATTTT
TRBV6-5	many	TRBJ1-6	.	CASRPSVPPLHF	TGTGCCAGCAGACCGAGTGTGCCACCCCTCCACTTT
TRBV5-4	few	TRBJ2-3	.	CASSLSVGSRADTQYF	TGTGCCAGCAGCTTGTCCGTGGGCTCGAGGGCAGATACGCAGTATTTT
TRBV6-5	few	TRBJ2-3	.	CASSYGRGGTDTQYF	TGTGCCAGCAGTTATGGCAGGGGGGGTACAGATACGCAGTATTTT
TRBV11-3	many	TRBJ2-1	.	CASSLTRVNEQFF	TGTGCCAGCAGCTTAACCAGGGTCAATGAGCAGTTCTTC